This T cell receptor (beta chain) was retrieved from a study of blood T cells in healthy people across ages. Overall study results and limits: Greater diversity and more naive CD4+ cells were seen in long-lived donors than in aged donors. Any changes in expanded clonotypes were possibly confounded, as donor CMV status remained unknown. A roughly linear age-dependent decrease characterized TCR beta diversity per million T cells.

This clonotype was observed a single time. Its cognate antigen is unknown. V gave up 4 bases and J gave up 2 bases, with 17 bases separating them. The CDR3 spans 16 residues. Germline V gene lookup returns CDR1 MNHNS and CDR2 SASEGT. A second PCR of about 7 to 12 cycles used a sample-barcoded 5' primer and a J-beta primer mix. One entry per CDR3 protein results from TCRdb running MiXCR on the 5' RACE reads. The sample lists 600,000 to 1,000,000 distinct CDR3 sequences; 58% were seen once. Sequenced material: blood. The TCR originated in a man aged 25 to 40 in good health. The chain employs TRBV6-1 and TRBJ2-5, with D possibly matching TRBD1 (6 bases). DNA for the CDR3: TGTGCCAGCAGTGTTGGGCCGGGACACCAACAAGAGACCCAGTACTTC. The encoded protein is CASSVGPGHQQETQYF.